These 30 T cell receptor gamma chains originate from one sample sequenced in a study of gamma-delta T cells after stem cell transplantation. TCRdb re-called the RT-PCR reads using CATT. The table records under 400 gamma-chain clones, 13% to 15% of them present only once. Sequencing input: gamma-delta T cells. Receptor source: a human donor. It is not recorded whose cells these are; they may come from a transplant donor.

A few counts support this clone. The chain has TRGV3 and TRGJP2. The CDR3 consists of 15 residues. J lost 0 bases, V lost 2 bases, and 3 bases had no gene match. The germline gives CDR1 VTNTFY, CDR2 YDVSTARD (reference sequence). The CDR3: CATWDIYSSDWIKTF. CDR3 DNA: TGTGCCACCTGGGACATATATAGTAGTGATTGGATCAAGACGTTT.

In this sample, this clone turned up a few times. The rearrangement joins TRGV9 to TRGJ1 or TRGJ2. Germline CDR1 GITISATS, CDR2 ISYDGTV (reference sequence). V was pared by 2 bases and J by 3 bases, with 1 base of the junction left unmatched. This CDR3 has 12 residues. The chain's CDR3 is CALWEGYYKKLF. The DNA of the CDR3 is TGTGCCTTGTGGGAGGGTTATTATAAGAAACTCTTT.

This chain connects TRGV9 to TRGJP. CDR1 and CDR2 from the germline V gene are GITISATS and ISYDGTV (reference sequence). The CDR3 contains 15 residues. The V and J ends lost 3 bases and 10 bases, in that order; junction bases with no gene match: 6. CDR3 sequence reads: CALWESFLGKKIKVF. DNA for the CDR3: TGTGCCTTGTGGGAGTCCTTTTTGGGCAAAAAAATCAAGGTATTT.

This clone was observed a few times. CDR3 bases: TGTGCCTTGTGGGAGGTGCAGAGGTATTATAAGAAACTCTTT. This codes for CALWEVQRYYKKLF. V and J are TRGV9 and TRGJ1 or TRGJ2. Trimming took 0 bases from V and 4 from J; bases not matched to a gene: 6. CDR3 length equals 14 residues. CDR1 and CDR2 from the germline V gene are GITISATS and ISYDGTV (reference sequence).

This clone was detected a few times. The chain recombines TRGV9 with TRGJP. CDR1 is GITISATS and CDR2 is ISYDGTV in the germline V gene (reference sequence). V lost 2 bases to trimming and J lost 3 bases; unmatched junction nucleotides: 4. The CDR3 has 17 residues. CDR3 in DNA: TGTGCCTTGTGGGAGGAAACGCAAGAGTTGGGCAAAAAAATCAAGGTATTT. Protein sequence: CALWEETQELGKKIKVF.

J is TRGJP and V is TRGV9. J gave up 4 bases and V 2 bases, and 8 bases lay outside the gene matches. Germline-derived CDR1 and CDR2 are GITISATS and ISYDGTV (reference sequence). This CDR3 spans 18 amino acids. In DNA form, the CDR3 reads TGTGCCTTGTGGGAGGGACACCGCCAAGAGTTGGGCAAAAAAATCAAGGTATTT. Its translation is CALWEGHRQELGKKIKVF.

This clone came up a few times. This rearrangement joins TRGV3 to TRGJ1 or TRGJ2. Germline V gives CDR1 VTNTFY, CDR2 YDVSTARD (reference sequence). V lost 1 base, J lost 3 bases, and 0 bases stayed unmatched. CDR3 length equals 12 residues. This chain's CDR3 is CATWDSYYKKLF. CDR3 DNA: TGTGCCACCTGGGACAGTTATTATAAGAAACTCTTT.

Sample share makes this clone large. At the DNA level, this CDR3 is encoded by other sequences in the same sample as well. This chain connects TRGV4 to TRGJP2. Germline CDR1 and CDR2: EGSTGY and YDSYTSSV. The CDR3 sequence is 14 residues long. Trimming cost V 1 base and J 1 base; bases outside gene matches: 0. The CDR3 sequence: CATWDGSSDWIKTF. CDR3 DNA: TGTGCCACCTGGGATGGTAGTAGTGATTGGATCAAGACGTTT.

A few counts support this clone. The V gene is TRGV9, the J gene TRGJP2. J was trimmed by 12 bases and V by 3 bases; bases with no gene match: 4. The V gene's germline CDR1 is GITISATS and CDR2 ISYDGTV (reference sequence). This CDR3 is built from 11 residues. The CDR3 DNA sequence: TGTGCCTTGTGGGAGACCGGGATCAAGACGTTT. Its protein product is CALWETGIKTF.

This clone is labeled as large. The CDR3 bases are TGTGCCTTGTGGTTGCCCTTCTGGATTAAGAAACTCTTT. Translated: CALWLPFWIKKLF. The V gene is TRGV9, the J gene TRGJ1 or TRGJ2. With 6 bases clipped from V and 9 bases from J, the junction kept 14 bases outside the gene matches. CDR1 and CDR2 (germline): GITISATS, ISYDGTV (reference sequence). The CDR3 is 13 amino acids.

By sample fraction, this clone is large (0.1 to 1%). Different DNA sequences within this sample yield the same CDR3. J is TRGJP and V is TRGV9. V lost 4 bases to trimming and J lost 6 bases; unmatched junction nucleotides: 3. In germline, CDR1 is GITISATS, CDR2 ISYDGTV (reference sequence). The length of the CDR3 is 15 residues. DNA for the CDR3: TGTGCCTTGTGGGAAAGAGAGTTGGGCAAAAAAATCAAGGTATTT. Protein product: CALWERELGKKIKVF.

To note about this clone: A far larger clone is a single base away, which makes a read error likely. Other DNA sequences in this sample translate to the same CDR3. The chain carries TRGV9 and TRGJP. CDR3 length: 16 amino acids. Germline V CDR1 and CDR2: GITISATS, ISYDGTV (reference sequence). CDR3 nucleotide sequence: TGTGCCTTATGGGAGGTGCAAGAGTTGGGCAAAAAAATCAAGGTATTT. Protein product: CALWEVQELGKKIKVF.

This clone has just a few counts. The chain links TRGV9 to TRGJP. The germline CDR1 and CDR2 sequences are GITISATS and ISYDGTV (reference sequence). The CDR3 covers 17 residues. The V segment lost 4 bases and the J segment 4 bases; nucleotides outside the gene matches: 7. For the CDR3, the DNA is TGTGCCTTGTGGGACGATCTTCAAGAGTTGGGCAAAAAAATCAAGGTATTT. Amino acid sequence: CALWDDLQELGKKIKVF.

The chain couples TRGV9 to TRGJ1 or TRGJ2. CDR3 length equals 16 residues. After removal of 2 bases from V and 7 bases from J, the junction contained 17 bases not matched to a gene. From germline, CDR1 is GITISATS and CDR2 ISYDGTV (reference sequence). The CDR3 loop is CALWEGGLGTGYKKLF. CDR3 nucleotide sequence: TGTGCCTTGTGGGAGGGAGGGCTCGGGACTGGGTATAAGAAACTCTTT.

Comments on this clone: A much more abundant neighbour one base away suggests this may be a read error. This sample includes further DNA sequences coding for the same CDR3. CDR3 DNA: TGTGCCTTGTGGGAGGTGCATCGAGAGTTGGGCAAAAAAATCAAAGTATTT. Amino acids: CALWEVHRELGKKIKVF. The chain has TRGV9 and TRGJP. Germline values: CDR1 GITISATS, CDR2 ISYDGTV (reference sequence). The CDR3 consists of 17 residues.

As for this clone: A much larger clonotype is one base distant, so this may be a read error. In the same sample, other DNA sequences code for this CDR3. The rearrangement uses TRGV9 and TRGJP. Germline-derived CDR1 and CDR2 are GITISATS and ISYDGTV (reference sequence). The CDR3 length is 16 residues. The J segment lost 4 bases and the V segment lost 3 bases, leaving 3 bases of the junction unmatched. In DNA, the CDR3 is TGTGCCTTGTGGGAGCCCCAAGAGTTGGGCAAAAAAATCAAGGTATTT. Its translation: CALWEPQELGKKIKVF.

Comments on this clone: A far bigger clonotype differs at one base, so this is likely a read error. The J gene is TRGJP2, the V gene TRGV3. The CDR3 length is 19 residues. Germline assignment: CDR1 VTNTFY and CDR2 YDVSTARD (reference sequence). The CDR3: CATWDRPNRADSSDRIKTF. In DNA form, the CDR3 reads TGTGCCACCTGGGACAGGCCGAATCGGGCCGATAGTAGTGATCGGATCAAGACGTTT.

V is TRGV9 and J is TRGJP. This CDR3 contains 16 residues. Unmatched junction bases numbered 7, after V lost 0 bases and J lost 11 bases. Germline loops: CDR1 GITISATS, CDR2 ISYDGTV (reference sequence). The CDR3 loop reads CALWEVEEVGKKIKVF. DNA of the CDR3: TGTGCCTTGTGGGAGGTGGAGGAGGTGGGCAAAAAAATCAAGGTATTT.

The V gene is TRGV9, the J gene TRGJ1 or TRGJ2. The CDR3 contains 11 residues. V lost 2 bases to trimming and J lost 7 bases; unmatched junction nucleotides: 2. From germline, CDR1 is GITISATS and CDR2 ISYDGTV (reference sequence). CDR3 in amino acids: CALWEGYKKLF. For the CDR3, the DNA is TGTGCCTTGTGGGAGGGCTATAAGAAACTCTTT.

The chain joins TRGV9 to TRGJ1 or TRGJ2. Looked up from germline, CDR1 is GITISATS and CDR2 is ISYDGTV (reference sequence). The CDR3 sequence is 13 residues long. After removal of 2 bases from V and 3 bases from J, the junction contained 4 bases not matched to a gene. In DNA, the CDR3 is TGTGCCTTGTGGGAGGGCCTTTATTATAAGAAACTCTTT. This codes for CALWEGLYYKKLF.

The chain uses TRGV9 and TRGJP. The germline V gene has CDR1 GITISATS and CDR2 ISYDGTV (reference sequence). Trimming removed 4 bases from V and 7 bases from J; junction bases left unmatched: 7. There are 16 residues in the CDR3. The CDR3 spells CALWEVSELGKKIKVF. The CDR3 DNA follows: TGTGCCTTGTGGGAAGTATCGGAGTTGGGCAAAAAAATCAAGGTATTT.

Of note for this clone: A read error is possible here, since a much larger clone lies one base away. CDR3 residues: CALWEVHRELGKKIEVF. As DNA, the CDR3 is TGTGCCTTGTGGGAGGTGCATCGAGAGTTGGGCAAAAAAATCGAGGTATTT. The chain has TRGV9 and TRGJP. This CDR3 spans 17 amino acids. The germline gives CDR1 GITISATS, CDR2 ISYDGTV (reference sequence).

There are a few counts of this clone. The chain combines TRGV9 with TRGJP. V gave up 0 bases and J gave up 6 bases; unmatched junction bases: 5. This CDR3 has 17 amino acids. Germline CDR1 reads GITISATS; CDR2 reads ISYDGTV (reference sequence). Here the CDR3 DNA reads TGTGCCTTGTGGGAGGTGCGGGGAGAGTTGGGCAAAAAAATCAAGGTATTT. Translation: CALWEVRGELGKKIKVF.

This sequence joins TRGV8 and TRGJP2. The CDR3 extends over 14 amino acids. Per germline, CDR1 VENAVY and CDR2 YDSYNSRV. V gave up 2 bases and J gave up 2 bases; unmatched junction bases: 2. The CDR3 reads CATWDTSSDWIKTF. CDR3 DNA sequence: TGTGCCACCTGGGATACCAGTAGTGATTGGATCAAGACGTTT.

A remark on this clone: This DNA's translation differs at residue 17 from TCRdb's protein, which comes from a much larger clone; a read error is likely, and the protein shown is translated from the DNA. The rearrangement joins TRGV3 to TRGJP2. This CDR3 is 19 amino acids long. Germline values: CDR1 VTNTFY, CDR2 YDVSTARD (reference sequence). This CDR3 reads CATWEPRHDVLGSDWIRTF. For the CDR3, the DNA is TGTGCCACCTGGGAACCAAGGCACGACGTTCTCGGTAGTGATTGGATCAGGACGTTT.

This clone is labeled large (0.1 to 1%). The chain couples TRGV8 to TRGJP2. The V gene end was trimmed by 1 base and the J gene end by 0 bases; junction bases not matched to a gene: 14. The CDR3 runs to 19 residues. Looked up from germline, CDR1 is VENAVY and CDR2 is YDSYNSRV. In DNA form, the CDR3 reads TGTGCCACCTGGGATAGTCCACGGGCGGGATATAGTAGTGATTGGATCAAGACGTTT. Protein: CATWDSPRAGYSSDWIKTF.

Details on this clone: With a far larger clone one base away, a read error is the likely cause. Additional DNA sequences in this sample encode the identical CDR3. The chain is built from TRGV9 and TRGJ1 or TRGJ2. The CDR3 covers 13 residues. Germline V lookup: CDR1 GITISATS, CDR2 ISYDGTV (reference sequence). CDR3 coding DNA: TGTGCCCTGTGGGAGCCTACCAACTATAAGAAACTCTTT. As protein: CALWEPTNYKKLF.

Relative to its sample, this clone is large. This chain's CDR3 is CALWELKELGKKIKVF. In nucleotides, the CDR3 is TGTGCCTTGTGGGAGCTTAAAGAGTTGGGCAAAAAAATCAAGGTATTT. This sequence joins TRGV9 and TRGJP. This CDR3 contains 16 residues. In germline, CDR1 is GITISATS, CDR2 ISYDGTV (reference sequence). Losses at the gene ends were 3 bases for V and 5 bases for J; bases not matched to a gene: 4.

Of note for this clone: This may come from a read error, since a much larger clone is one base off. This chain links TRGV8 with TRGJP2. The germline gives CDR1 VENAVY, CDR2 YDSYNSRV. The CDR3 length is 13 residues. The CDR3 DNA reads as TGTGCCACCTGGGATAGGAGTGATTGGATCAAGACGTTT. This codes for CATWDRSDWIKTF.

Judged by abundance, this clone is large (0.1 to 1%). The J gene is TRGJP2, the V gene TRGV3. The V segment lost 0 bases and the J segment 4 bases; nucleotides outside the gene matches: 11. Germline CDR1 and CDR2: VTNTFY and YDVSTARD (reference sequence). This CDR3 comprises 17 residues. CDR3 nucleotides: TGTGCCACCTGGGACAGGCCCCTATGGTTTAGTGATTGGATCAAGACGTTT. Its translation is CATWDRPLWFSDWIKTF.